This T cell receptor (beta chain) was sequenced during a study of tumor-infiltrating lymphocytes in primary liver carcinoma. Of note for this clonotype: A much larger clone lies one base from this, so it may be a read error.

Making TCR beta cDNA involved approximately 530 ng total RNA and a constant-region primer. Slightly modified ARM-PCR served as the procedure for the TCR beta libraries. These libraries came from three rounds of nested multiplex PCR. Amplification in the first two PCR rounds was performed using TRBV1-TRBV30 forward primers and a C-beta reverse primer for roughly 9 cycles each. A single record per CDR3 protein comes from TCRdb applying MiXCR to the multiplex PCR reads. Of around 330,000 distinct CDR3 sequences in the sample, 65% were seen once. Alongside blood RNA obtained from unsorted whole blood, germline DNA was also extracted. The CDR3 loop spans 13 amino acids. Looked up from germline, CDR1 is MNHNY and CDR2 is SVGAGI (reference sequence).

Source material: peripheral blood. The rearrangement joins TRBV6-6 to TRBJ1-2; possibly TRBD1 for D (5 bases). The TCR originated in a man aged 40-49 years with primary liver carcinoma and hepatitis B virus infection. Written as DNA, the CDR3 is TGTGTCAGCAGCCTATTGGGGGACTATGGCTACACCTTC. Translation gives CVSSLLGDYGYTF.